The 14 T cell receptor beta chains reported below all come from one sample, sequenced in a study of identical twins. TCRdb itself ran the 5' RACE reads through MiXCR, one entry per CDR3 protein. In the table there are over 500,000 distinct CDR3 sequences, 22% of which are singletons. These same records also appear under a second study, on T cells expressing NK-cell markers.

The sequenced sample was CD4+ T cells sorted from blood. These receptor sequences come from a woman aged 18-29 years in good health.

This clonotype was recorded at least ten times. The CDR3 coding sequence is TGCAGTGCTAGTAACAGGGGCTCTGGAAACACCATATATTTT. Translating gives CSASNRGSGNTIYF. The V and J genes are TRBV20-1 and TRBJ1-3, with 7 bases that match TRBD1. Germline V CDR1 and CDR2: DFQATT, SNEGSKA (reference sequence). The CDR3 runs to 14 residues. J was trimmed by 0 bases and V by 3 bases; bases with no gene match: 2.

V is TRBV27 and J is TRBJ2-7; 9 nucleotides agree with TRBD1. Germline V gives CDR1 MNHEY, CDR2 SMNVEV (reference sequence). CDR3 size: 14 residues. With 6 bases clipped from V and 1 base from J, the junction kept 4 bases outside the gene matches. The chain's CDR3 is CASRRDRASYEQYF. CDR3 coding DNA: TGTGCCAGCAGGAGGGACAGGGCGTCCTACGAGCAGTACTTC.

This clonotype was counted ten times or more. This rearrangement joins TRBV7-9 to TRBJ1-4; D unclear. Germline V lookup: CDR1 SEHNR, CDR2 FQNEAQ (reference sequence). CDR3 length: 15 residues. Trimming took 0 bases from V and 1 from J, leaving 6 bases between them. The CDR3 here is CASSLAVRTNEKLFF. DNA of the CDR3: TGTGCCAGCAGCTTAGCAGTCCGAACTAATGAAAAACTGTTTTTT.

This chain links TRBV7-2 with TRBJ1-1, with a possible D match to TRBD1 (6 bases). The CDR3 is 14 amino acids. Deletions cut 3 bases from V and 0 bases from J, with 8 bases between. Looked up from germline, CDR1 is SGHTA and CDR2 is FQGNSA. CDR3 sequence reads: CASSFTGMNTEAFF. CDR3 in DNA: TGTGCCAGCAGCTTCACAGGGATGAACACTGAAGCTTTCTTT.

The rearrangement links TRBV20-1 to TRBJ2-7, with 10 bases matching TRBD2. This CDR3 is 12 amino acids long. The V and J ends lost 5 bases and 4 bases, in that order; junction bases with no gene match: 2. The germline CDR1 and CDR2 sequences are DFQATT and SNEGSKA (reference sequence). The CDR3 region has the DNA TGCAGTGCTGATAGCGGGAGGTACGAGCAGTACTTC. Its protein product is CSADSGRYEQYF.

The gene calls are TRBV12-3 or TRBV12-4 and TRBJ1-2; D is possibly TRBD1 (6 bases). The CDR3 is made up of 12 amino acids. Trimming removed 3 bases from V and 13 bases from J, with 15 bases in between. The CDR3: CASSFFTGQTTF. CDR3 nucleotide sequence: TGTGCCAGCAGTTTTTTCACCGGACAGACCACCTTC.

This clonotype occurred many times. The rearrangement links TRBV20-1 to TRBJ2-7, with a tentative D call TRBD2 (6 bases). Germline V gene sequence: CDR1 DFQATT, CDR2 SNEGSKA (reference sequence). This CDR3 region has 15 residues. Trimming left V 3 bases short and J 5 bases short, with 20 bases between. The CDR3 bases are TGCAGTGCTAGCGGGGGAACCCTTAATGGGCACGAGCAGTACTTC. It encodes CSASGGTLNGHEQYF.

Only a few counts were recorded for this clonotype. This rearrangement joins TRBV20-1 to TRBJ2-7; 11 bases line up with TRBD2. CDR3 length: 15 residues. Losses at the gene ends were 6 bases for V and 4 bases for J; bases not matched to a gene: 11. Germline-derived CDR1 and CDR2 are DFQATT and SNEGSKA (reference sequence). For the CDR3, the DNA is TGCAGTGCAGCCGGAACTAGCGGGAGTGGGTACGAGCAGTACTTC. It codes for CSAAGTSGSGYEQYF.

The CDR3 loop reads CASSRSRDRPYEQYF. CDR3 nucleotide sequence: TGTGCCAGCAGTCGTTCCCGGGACAGACCCTACGAGCAGTACTTC. The rearrangement joins TRBV7-6 to TRBJ2-7; 7 nucleotides line up with TRBD1. The germline V gene encodes CDR1 SGHVS and CDR2 FNYEAQ. Trimming removed 6 bases from V and 2 bases from J; junction bases left unmatched: 10. The CDR3 runs to 15 residues. The full variable domain, with the rest looked up from reference TRBV7-6 and TRBJ2-7, is GAGVSQSPRYKVTKRGQDVALRCDPISGHVSLYWYRQALGQGPEFLTYFNYEAQQDKSGLPNDRFSAERPEGSISTLTIQRTEQRDSAMYRCASSRSRDRPYEQYFGPGTRLTVT.

This chain joins TRBV20-1 and TRBJ1-1; perhaps TRBD1 as D (5 bases). V shed 0 bases and J shed 4 bases, with 15 bases lying between them. The length of the CDR3 is 15 residues. Germline lookup yields CDR1 DFQATT and CDR2 SNEGSKA (reference sequence). CDR3 residues: CSARDRQGGGTEAFF. As DNA, the CDR3 is TGCAGTGCTAGAGACCGTCAGGGTGGGGGCACTGAAGCTTTCTTT.

The gene calls are TRBV5-1 and TRBJ2-7; D is ambiguous. This CDR3 has 13 residues. V dropped 0 bases and J dropped 4 bases, with 8 bases sitting between them. Germline-derived CDR1 and CDR2 are SGHRS and YFSETQ. CDR3 in amino acids: CASSLESFYEQYF. As DNA, the CDR3 is TGCGCCAGCAGCTTGGAGTCTTTTTACGAGCAGTACTTC.

This chain links TRBV12-3 or TRBV12-4 with TRBJ2-7; perhaps TRBD2 as D (6 bases). The V end was cut by 4 bases, the J end by 2 bases, with 12 bases between. The CDR3 extends over 14 amino acids. The CDR3: CASSSKGLAYEQYF. Written as DNA, the CDR3 is TGTGCCAGCAGTTCAAAGGGACTGGCCTACGAGCAGTACTTC.

The V call is TRBV6-2 or TRBV6-3, the J call TRBJ2-5; D unresolved. The CDR3 consists of 14 residues. The germline V gene encodes CDR1 MNHEY and CDR2 SVGEGT. V was cut by 6 bases and J by 2 bases, with 13 bases left in between. The CDR3 bases are TGTGCCAGCAGCCCCCCCGCGCGACAAGAGACCCAGTACTTC. Translating it yields CASSPPARQETQYF.

This clonotype was seen a few times. The chain couples TRBV20-1 to TRBJ1-2; D call uncertain. Trimming shortened V by 3 bases and J by 7 bases, and 9 bases separated the two germline ends. From germline, CDR1 is DFQATT and CDR2 SNEGSKA (reference sequence). The CDR3 covers 11 residues. CDR3 amino acids: CSASRALGYTF. The CDR3 nucleotides read TGCAGTGCTAGCCGGGCGCTTGGCTACACCTTC.